This T cell receptor beta chain came from a study of blood T cells in healthy people across ages. Study information: Template-switching capture recovered about one barcoded beta molecule per two T cells.

Every donor provided around 9.3 milliliters of peripheral blood. Germline V gene data show CDR1 as SGHTA and CDR2 as FQGNSA. The CDR3 is made up of 20 amino acids. The ends lost 4 bases at V and 4 bases at J; junction bases unmatched: 14. Alongside a J-beta primer mix, a sample-barcoded 5' primer served in a second PCR lasting about 7 to 12 cycles. Each cDNA molecule carried a tag from a template-switch adaptor that contained 12 random nucleotides. TCRdb re-derived calls from the 5' RACE reads in MiXCR, one entry per CDR3 protein. This repertoire shows 1.5 million to 2 million distinct CDR3 sequences, about 30% found once; its top ten account for 7.7%.

The V gene is TRBV7-2, the J gene TRBJ2-1; TRBD2 matches at 15 bases. The sequence was obtained from a woman aged 25-40 years in good health. Sample: blood. The CDR3 sequence: CASSSIRTSGGAITYNEQFF. CDR3 nucleotides: TGTGCCAGCAGCTCTATCAGGACTAGCGGGGGGGCAATCACGTACAATGAGCAGTTCTTC.